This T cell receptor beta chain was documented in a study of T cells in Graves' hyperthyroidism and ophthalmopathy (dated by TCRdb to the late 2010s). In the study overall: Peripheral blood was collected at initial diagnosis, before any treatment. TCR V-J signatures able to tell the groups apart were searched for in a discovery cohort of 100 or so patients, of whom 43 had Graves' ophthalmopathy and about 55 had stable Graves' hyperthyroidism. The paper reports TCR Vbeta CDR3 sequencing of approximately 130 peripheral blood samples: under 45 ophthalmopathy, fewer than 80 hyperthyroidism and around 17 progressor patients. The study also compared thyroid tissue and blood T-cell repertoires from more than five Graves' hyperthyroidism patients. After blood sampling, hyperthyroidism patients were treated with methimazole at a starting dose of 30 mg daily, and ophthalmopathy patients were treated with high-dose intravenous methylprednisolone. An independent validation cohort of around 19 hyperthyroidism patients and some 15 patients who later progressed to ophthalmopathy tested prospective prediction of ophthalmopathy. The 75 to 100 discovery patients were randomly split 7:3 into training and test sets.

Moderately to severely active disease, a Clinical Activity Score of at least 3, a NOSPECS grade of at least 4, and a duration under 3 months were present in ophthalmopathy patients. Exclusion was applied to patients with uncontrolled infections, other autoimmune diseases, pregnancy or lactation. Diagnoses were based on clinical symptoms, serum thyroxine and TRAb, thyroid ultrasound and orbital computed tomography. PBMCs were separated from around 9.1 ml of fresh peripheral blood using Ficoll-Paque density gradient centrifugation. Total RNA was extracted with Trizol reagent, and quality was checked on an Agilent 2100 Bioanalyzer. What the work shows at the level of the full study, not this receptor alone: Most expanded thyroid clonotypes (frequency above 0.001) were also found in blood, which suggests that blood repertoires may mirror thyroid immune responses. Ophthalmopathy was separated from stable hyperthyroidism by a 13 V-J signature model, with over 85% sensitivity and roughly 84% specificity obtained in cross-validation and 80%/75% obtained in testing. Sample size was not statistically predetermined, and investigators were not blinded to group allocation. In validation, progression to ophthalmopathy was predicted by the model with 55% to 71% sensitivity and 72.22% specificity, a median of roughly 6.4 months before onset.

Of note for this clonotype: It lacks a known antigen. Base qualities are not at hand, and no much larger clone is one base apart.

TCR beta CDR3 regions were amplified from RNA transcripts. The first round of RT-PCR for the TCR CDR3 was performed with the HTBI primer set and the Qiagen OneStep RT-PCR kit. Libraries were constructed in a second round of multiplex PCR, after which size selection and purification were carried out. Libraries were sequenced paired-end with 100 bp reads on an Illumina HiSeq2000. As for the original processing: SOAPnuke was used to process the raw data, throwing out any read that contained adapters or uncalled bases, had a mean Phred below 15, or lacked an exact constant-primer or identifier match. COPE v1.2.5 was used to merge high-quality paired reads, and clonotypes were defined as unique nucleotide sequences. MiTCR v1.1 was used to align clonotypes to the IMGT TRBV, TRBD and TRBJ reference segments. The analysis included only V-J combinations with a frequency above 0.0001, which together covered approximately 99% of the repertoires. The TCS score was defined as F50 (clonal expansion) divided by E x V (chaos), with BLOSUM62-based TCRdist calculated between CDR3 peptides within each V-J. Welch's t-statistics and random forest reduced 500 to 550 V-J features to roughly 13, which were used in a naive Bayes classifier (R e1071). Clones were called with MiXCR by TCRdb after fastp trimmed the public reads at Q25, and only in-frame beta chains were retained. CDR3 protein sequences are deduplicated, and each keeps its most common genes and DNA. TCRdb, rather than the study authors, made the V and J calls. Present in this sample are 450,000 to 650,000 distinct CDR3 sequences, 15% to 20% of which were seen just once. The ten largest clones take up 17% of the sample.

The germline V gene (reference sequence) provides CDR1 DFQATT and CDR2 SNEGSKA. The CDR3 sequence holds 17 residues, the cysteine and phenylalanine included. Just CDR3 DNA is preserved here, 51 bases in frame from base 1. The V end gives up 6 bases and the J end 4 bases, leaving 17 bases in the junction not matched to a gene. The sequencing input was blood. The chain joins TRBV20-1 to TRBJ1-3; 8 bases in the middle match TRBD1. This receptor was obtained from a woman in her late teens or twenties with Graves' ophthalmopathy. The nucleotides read TGCAGTGCACCCGGGACAGGTGGTCATTTCAACGGAAACACCATATATTTT. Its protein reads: CSAPGTGGHFNGNTIYF.